The table lists the clone carrying this TCR beta chain with a few counts. Antigen specificity is unknown. This CDR3 contains 13 residues. Germline-derived CDR1 and CDR2 are GTSNPN and SVGIG (reference sequence). V was cut by 5 bases and J by 6 bases, with 13 bases left in between. This entry comes from a study of T cell responses to AZD1222 COVID-19 vaccine. Study summary: Analyses pooled second doses at about 4 or about 12 weeks.

Sequencing was performed with immunoSEQ multiplex PCR; in TCRdb, only in-frame clones are kept and a portion is missing. This sample has about 86,000 clones, with around 90% found just once. Points from the study as a whole: Females made up more of the donors, who were largely white British, and clonal diversity may have come out too low. Spike-wide vaccine-associated CD4 TCRs dominated at 160-218 and 743-854. The number of AZD1222 recipients seropositive at baseline was only five to seven.

The genes are TRBV30 and TRBJ1-4; no firm D call. The TCR comes from an adult in good health. Sequencing used peripheral blood, obtained on day 0 of AZD1222 vaccination. CDR3 region: CAWQAPRHEKLFF. CDR3 sequence (DNA): TGTGCCTGGCAGGCTCCCCGGCATGAAAAACTGTTTTTT.